This entry is about one T cell receptor beta chain. This sample is part of a study of blood T cell repertoires in COVID-19. Study-level background: Italy, Spain and the United States were the sources of the convalescent and acute COVID-19 samples. Sources were T cells, B-cell-depleted T cells, or PBMCs; the material itself was cDNA or gDNA.

Source study methods: Using reference gene primer amplification, nucleated cell counts were estimated. Clones were sequenced by immunoSEQ multiplex PCR, and TCRdb holds only the in-frame ones, with some missing. D and trimming were read from the DNA, whereas the V and J calls and clone size are those reported in that table. There are about 63,000 clones in the sample; about nine tenths occur only once, and approximately 4.7% lies in the top ten. Germline-derived CDR1 and CDR2 are SQVTM and ANQGSEA. Trimming removed 3 bases from V and 1 base from J, with 11 bases in between. CDR3 length: 14 amino acids.

The receptor's source is a human donor in a cohort sampled during active COVID-19. This sequence joins TRBV29-1 and TRBJ2-3; TRBD2 is a possible D gene (5 bases). The sequenced material came from peripheral blood. CDR3 loop: CSVESGTRTDTQYF. The CDR3 nucleotides are TGCAGCGTTGAGTCGGGAACTCGCACAGATACGCAGTATTTT.